A single sample gave rise to the 11 T cell receptor beta chains below, sequenced in a study of cytomegalovirus exposure and HLA in healthy donors. PCR was performed using 60 Vbeta and 13 Jbeta primers. The repertoire was sequenced with immunoSEQ multiplex PCR; TCRdb's copy has only in-frame clones and lacks some. Across over 100,000 clones, the top ten clones capture 1.7% of the sample. The specimen sequenced was PBMCs. The origin of the receptors is a man aged 18 to 29 in good health and CMV-seronegative.

The V gene is TRBV28, the J gene TRBJ2-1; D ambiguous. The germline V gene has CDR1 MDHEN and CDR2 SYDVKM. The CDR3 runs to 11 residues. Trimming removed 9 bases from V and 10 bases from J, with 13 bases in between. The CDR3 DNA sequence: TGTGCCAGTCCTTCGGGTGGCGAGCAGTTCTTC. Amino acid sequence: CASPSGGEQFF.

The CDR3 sequence: CASSITGEKNYGYTF. CDR3 DNA sequence: TGTGCCAGCAGCATAACAGGGGAGAAGAACTATGGCTACACCTTC. The chain couples TRBV5-5 to TRBJ1-2; 7 bases are a match to TRBD1. V was clipped by 4 bases and J by 2 bases; unmatched bases: 8. The CDR3 runs to 15 residues. CDR1 and CDR2 (germline): SGHKS, YYEKEE (reference sequence).

V is TRBV11-2 and J is TRBJ2-7, with 7 bases fitting TRBD2. Germline V gives CDR1 SGHAT, CDR2 FQNNGV. After removal of 1 base from V and 2 bases from J, the junction contained 11 bases not matched to a gene. This CDR3 region has 17 residues. Here the CDR3 reads CASSLVGFGGKAYEQYF. CDR3 sequence (DNA): TGTGCCAGCAGCTTAGTGGGGTTCGGGGGGAAGGCCTACGAGCAGTACTTC. The whole variable domain, remainder taken from reference TRBV11-2 and TRBJ2-7, is EAGVAQSPRYKIIEKRQSVAFWCNPISGHATLYWYQQILGQGPKLLIQFQNNGVVDDSQLPKDRFSAERLKGVDSTLKIQPAKLEDSAVYLCASSLVGFGGKAYEQYFGPGTRLTVT.

On this clone: The junction differs from germline at one of its ends, possibly a read error. The J gene is TRBJ1-1, the V gene TRBV9; unclear D gene. The germline V gene encodes CDR1 SGDLS and CDR2 YYNGEE. This CDR3 contains 10 residues. The CDR3 reads CASSGTRPLF. CDR3 coding DNA: TGTGCCAGCAGCGGAACTCGCCCCCTTTTT.

J is TRBJ2-1 and V is TRBV4-2; a possible D gene is TRBD1 (6 bases). This CDR3 is 12 amino acids long. Deletions cut 4 bases from V and 8 bases from J, with 9 bases between. Germline-derived CDR1 and CDR2 are LGHNA and YNFKEQ. The CDR3 protein is CASSRSGDEQFF. CDR3 nucleotide sequence: TGTGCCAGCAGCCGCTCAGGGGATGAGCAGTTCTTC.

V gene TRBV27 combines with J gene TRBJ1-2; no definite D call. V was clipped by 5 bases and J by 4 bases, with 14 bases between them. Germline loops: CDR1 MNHEY, CDR2 SMNVEV (reference sequence). CDR3 length equals 14 residues. CDR3 in amino acids: CASSPGGSGYGYTF. The CDR3, as DNA: TGTGCCAGCAGTCCCGGAGGAAGTGGCTATGGCTACACCTTC.

The chain employs TRBV29-1 and TRBJ2-5, with 9 positions matching TRBD1. The J call is in doubt because the DNA end fits TRBJ2-7 better. The CDR3 extends over 13 amino acids. Germline CDR1 SQVTM, CDR2 ANQGSEA. CDR3 coding DNA: TGCAGCGCAGCGAGACAGGGGGCCTACGAGCAGTACTTC. Its translation: CSAARQGAYEQYF.

The chain recombines TRBV4-2 with TRBJ1-1, with 7 positions matching TRBD1. CDR1 and CDR2 from the germline V gene are LGHNA and YNFKEQ. CDR3 length: 16 residues. V was clipped by 1 base and J by 1 base; unmatched bases: 6. The CDR3 DNA reads as TGTGCCAGCAGCCAAGCCGGGACAGCCGCGAACACTGAAGCTTTCTTT. The encoded protein is CASSQAGTAANTEAFF.

The V gene is TRBV28, the J gene TRBJ1-1; D unclear. The CDR3 runs to 11 residues. Germline CDR1 reads MDHEN; CDR2 reads SYDVKM. Between the trimmed V and J ends, which lost 7 bases and 9 bases, there was a span of 12 bases. The CDR3 DNA sequence: TGTGCCAGCACCCTATATGCCCAAGCTTTCTTT. Translating it yields CASTLYAQAFF.

The chain joins TRBV6-6 to TRBJ1-2; 10 bases match TRBD1. This CDR3 contains 14 residues. CDR1 is MNHNY, CDR2 SVGAGI, per germline (reference sequence). With 5 bases clipped from V and 9 bases from J, the junction kept 9 bases outside the gene matches. CDR3 amino acids: CASSATPGQGRYTF. The CDR3 nucleotides are TGTGCCAGCAGTGCCACCCCGGGACAGGGGCGCTACACCTTC.

The chain carries TRBV6-5 and TRBJ2-7, with TRBD1 matching over 8 bases. This CDR3 region has 15 residues. The germline CDR1 and CDR2 sequences are MNHEY and SVGAGI. J was trimmed by 3 bases and V by 0 bases; bases with no gene match: 4. DNA for the CDR3: TGTGCCAGCAGTTACTCAGGACAGGGAGTCTACGAGCAGTACTTC. It codes for CASSYSGQGVYEQYF.